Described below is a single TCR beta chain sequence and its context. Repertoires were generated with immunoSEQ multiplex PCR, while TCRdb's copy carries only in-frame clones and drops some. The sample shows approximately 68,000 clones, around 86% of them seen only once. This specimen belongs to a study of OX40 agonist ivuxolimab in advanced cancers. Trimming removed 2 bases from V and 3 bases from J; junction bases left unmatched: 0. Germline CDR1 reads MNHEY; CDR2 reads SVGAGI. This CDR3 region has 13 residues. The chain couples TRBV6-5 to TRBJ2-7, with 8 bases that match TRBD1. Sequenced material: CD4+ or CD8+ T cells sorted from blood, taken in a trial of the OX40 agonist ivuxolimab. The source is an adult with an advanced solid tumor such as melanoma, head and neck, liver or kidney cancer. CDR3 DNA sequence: TGTGCCAGCAGTTACGGGACAGGCTACGAGCAGTACTTC. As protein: CASSYGTGYEQYF.